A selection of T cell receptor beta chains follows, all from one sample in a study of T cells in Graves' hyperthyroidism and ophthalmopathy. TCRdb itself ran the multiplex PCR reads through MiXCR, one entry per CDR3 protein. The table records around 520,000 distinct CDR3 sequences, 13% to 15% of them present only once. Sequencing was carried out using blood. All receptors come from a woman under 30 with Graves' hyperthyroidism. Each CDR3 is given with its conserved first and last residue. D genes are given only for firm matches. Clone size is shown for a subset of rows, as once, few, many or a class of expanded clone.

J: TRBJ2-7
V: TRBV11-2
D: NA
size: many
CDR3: CASSLKRGTDSYEQYF
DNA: TGTGCCAGCAGCTTAAAACGGGGGACAGACTCCTACGAGCAGTACTTC

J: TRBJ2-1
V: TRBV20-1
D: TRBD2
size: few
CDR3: CSALLAGSYNEQFF
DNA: TGCAGTGCCCTCTTAGCGGGGTCCTACAATGAGCAGTTCTTC

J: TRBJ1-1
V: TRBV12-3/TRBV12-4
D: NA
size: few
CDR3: CASLGHINTEAFF
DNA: TGTGCCAGCCTGGGACACATTAACACTGAAGCTTTCTTT

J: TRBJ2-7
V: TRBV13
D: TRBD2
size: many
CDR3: CASSLVGGSTSKQYF
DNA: TGTGCCAGCAGCTTAGTAGGCGGGAGTACCTCAAAGCAGTACTTC

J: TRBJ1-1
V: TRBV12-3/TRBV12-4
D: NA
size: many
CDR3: CASSPRGGTEAFF
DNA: TGTGCCAGCAGTCCACGGGGGGGCACTGAAGCTTTCTTT

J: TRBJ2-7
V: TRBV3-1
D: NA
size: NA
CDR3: CASSQGSDGSGASYEQYF
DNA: TGTGCCAGCAGCCAGGGAAGCGACGGCTCCGGGGCCTCCTACGAGCAGTACTTC

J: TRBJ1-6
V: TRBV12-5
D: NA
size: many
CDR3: CASGFRASSYNSPLHF
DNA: TGTGCTAGTGGTTTTCGGGCTAGCTCCTATAATTCACCCCTCCACTTT

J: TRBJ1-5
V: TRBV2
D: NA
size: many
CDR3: CASSTLTKPQHF
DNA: TGTGCCAGCAGTACCCTCACGAAGCCCCAGCATTTT

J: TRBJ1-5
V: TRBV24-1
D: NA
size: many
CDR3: CATSDSGNQPQHF
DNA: TGTGCCACCAGTGATAGTGGCAATCAGCCCCAGCATTTT

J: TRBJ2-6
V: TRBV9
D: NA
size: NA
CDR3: CASSDPRVRISGANVLTF
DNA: TGTGCCAGCAGCGACCCTAGGGTACGGATCTCTGGGGCCAACGTCCTGACTTTC

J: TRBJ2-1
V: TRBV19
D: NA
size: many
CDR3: CASSIGPRHQLYNEQFF
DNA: TGTGCCAGTAGTATCGGGCCGCGACATCAACTTTACAATGAGCAGTTCTTC

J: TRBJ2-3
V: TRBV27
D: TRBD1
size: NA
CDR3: CASSPPGTGLPDTQYF
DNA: TGTGCCAGCAGTCCCCCCGGGACAGGATTACCAGATACGCAGTATTTT

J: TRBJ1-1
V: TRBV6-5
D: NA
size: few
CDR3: CASSYRLATKNTEAFF
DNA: TGTGCCAGCAGTTACCGGCTTGCAACGAAGAACACTGAAGCTTTCTTT

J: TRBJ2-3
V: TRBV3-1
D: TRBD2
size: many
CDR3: CASSSTPTSGRTDTQYF
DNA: TGTGCCAGCAGCTCTACTCCAACTAGCGGGAGGACAGATACGCAGTATTTT

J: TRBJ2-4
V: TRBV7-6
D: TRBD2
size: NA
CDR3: CASSLGTSGRAKNIQYF
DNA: TGTGCCAGCAGCCTCGGGACTAGCGGGAGAGCCAAAAACATTCAGTACTTC

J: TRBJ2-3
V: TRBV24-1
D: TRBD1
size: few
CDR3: CATSDPTGDLSYTQYF
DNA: TGTGCCACCAGTGACCCCACAGGGGACCTATCCTATACGCAGTATTTT

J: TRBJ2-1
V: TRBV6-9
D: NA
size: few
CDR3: CASSYYGTGNEQFF
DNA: TGTGCCAGCAGTTACTATGGGACTGGCAATGAGCAGTTCTTC

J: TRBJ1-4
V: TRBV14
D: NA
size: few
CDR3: CASSPFGHGNEKLFF
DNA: TGTGCCAGCAGCCCTTTTGGACACGGGAATGAAAAACTGTTTTTT

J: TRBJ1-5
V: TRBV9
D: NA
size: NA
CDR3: CASSADRASNQPRHF
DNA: TGTGCCAGCAGCGCGGACAGAGCCAGCAATCAGCCCCGGCATTTT

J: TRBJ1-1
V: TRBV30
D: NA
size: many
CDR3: CAWNRNTEAFF
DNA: TGTGCCTGGAACAGGAACACTGAAGCTTTCTTT

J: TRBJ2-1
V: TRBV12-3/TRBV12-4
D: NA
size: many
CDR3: CASSAAELEKQFF
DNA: TGTGCCAGCAGTGCCGCAGAGCTAGAGAAGCAGTTCTTC

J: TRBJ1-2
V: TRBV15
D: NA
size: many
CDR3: CATSRPPVGGRGYTF
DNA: TGTGCCACCAGCAGACCCCCGGTTGGGGGAAGGGGCTACACCTTC

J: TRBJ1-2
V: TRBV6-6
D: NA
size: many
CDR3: CASSYSKGSGYTF
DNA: TGTGCCAGCAGTTACTCGAAAGGGTCGGGCTACACCTTC

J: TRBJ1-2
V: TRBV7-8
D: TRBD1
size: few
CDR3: CASSKTDRGASGYTF
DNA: TGTGCCAGCAGCAAAACGGACAGGGGAGCAAGTGGCTACACCTTC

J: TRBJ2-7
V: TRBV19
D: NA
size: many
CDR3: CASTPRAVSSYEQYF
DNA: TGTGCCAGTACCCCTCGGGCAGTTAGCTCCTACGAGCAGTACTTC

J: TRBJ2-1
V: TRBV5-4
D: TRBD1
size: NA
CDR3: CASIKTGLNEQFF
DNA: TGTGCCAGCATCAAGACAGGGCTCAATGAGCAGTTCTTC

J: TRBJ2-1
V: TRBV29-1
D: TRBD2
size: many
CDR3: CSGQGLAGDNEQFF
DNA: TGCAGCGGCCAGGGACTAGCGGGGGACAATGAGCAGTTCTTC

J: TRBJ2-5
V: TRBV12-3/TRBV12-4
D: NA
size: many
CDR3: CASARTETQYF
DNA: TGTGCCAGCGCTCGGACGGAGACCCAGTACTTC

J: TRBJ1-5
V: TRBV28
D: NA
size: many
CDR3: CASSLKRGRQPQHF
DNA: TGTGCCAGCAGTTTAAAAAGGGGACGTCAGCCCCAGCATTTT

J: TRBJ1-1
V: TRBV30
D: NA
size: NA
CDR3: CAWTGLRTEAFF
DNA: TGTGCCTGGACCGGGTTGAGGACTGAAGCTTTCTTT

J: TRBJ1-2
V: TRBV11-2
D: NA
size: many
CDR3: CASTSSGVDYGYTF
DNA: TGTGCCAGCACCTCAAGCGGGGTCGACTATGGCTACACCTTC

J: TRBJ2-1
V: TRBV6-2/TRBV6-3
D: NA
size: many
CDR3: CAGRLPREDNEQFF
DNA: TGTGCCGGACGACTCCCCAGGGAGGACAATGAGCAGTTCTTC

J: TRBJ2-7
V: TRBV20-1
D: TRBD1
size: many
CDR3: CSARPRTGGSEQYF
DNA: TGCAGTGCTAGGCCCCGGACAGGGGGAAGCGAGCAGTACTTC

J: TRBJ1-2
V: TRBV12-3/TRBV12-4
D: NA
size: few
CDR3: CASGSTGYGYTF
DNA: TGTGCCAGCGGCTCGACAGGCTATGGCTACACCTTC

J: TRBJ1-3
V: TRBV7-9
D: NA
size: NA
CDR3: CASSFHSSGDTIYF
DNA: TGTGCCAGCAGCTTTCACAGCTCCGGAGACACCATATATTTT

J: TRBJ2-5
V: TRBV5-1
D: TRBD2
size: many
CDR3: CASSLAKGLAGVLYQETQYF
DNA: TGCGCCAGCAGCTTGGCCAAGGGACTAGCGGGAGTACTATACCAAGAGACCCAGTACTTC

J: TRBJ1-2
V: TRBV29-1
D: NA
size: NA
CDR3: CSVETGLSYGYTF
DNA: TGCAGCGTAGAGACAGGTCTGTCCTATGGCTACACCTTC

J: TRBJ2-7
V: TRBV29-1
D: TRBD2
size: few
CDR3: CSGIGTSGRVQYF
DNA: TGCAGCGGGATAGGGACTAGCGGGAGAGTGCAGTACTTC

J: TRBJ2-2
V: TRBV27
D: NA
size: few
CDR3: CASSLVGQRNTGELFF
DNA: TGTGCCAGCAGTTTAGTCGGACAGAGGAACACCGGGGAGCTGTTTTTT

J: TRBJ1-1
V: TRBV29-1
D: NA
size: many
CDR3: CSVQGLGALNTEAFF
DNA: TGCAGCGTCCAAGGCCTGGGGGCCTTGAACACTGAAGCTTTCTTT

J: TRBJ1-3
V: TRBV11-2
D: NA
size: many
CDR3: CASSKTGPSSGNTIYF
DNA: TGTGCCAGCAGCAAAACAGGGCCAAGCTCTGGAAACACCATATATTTT

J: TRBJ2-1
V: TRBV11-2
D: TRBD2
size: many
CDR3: CASSLDPGGLAINEQFF
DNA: TGTGCCAGCAGCTTAGACCCCGGGGGGTTGGCGATCAATGAGCAGTTCTTC

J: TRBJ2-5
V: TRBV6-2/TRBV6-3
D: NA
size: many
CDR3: CASRRTGGGPQETQYF
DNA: TGTGCCAGCAGAAGAACAGGGGGGGGACCCCAAGAGACCCAGTACTTC